The 24 T cell receptor beta chains below were found in one sample sequenced in a study of tumor and adjacent non-tumor tissue in lung cancer. TCRbeta libraries were built with three rounds of nested PCR, modified from ARM-PCR. TCRdb reprocessed the multiplex PCR reads with MiXCR, giving one entry per CDR3 protein. The sample includes about 79,000 distinct CDR3 sequences, approximately 72% of them seen just once. RNA was extracted from bulk tissue without any cell sorting. The specimen was lung tumor tissue. The receptors here all came from a woman between 40 and 55 years old with non-small cell lung cancer.

Concerning this clonotype: A much more abundant neighbour one base away suggests this may be a read error. The chain links TRBV6-6 to TRBJ2-7, with D uncertain. There are 14 residues in the CDR3. Germline V CDR1 and CDR2: MNHNY, SVGAGI (reference sequence). The CDR3 region is CTSTPPGGSYEQYF. Written as DNA, the CDR3 is TGTACCAGCACTCCCCCGGGCGGTTCCTACGAGCAGTACTTC.

To note about this clonotype: The junction shows a germline mismatch at one end, possibly a read error. The chain recombines TRBV5-6 with TRBJ2-2; either TRBD1 or TRBD2 may fit D (5 bases each). The CDR3 is made up of 16 amino acids. CDR1 and CDR2 from the germline V gene are SGHDT and YYEEEE. The DNA of the CDR3 is TGTGCCAGCACCCAGTTTTTGGGGGAACCCCCCGGGGAACTGTTTTTT. This sequence encodes CASTQFLGEPPGELFF.

This clonotype was seen more than once but under ten times. A much larger clone differs from this one at a single base, so this may be a read error. The V call is TRBV12-3 or TRBV12-4, the J call TRBJ2-5; TRBD2 agrees at 8 bases. The CDR3 has 13 residues. The CDR3 DNA follows: TGTGTCAGCACGGTCGGACTAGCCGAGACCCAGTACTTC. The encoded protein is CVSTVGLAETQYF.

As regards this clonotype: The CDR3 does not close with the conserved phenylalanine or tryptophan, likely indicating a read error. The chain employs TRBV7-8 and TRBJ1-4, with 7 nucleotides matching TRBD1. Germline V CDR1 and CDR2: SGHVS, FQNEAQ. The CDR3 has 12 residues. Trimming took 7 bases from V and 14 from J; bases not matched to a gene: 10. Here the CDR3 DNA reads TGTGCCAGCAACTCACTAGACAGGGTGCTGTTTTCT. Its translation is CASNSLDRVLFS.

In regard to this clonotype: A junction end diverges from the germline sequence, so it may reflect a read error. This rearrangement joins TRBV11-2 to TRBJ2-3, with D unclear. The CDR3 sequence is 16 residues long. The V gene's germline CDR1 is SGHAT and CDR2 FQNNGV. DNA for the CDR3: TGTGGCAGCAGCACTGCGCTAGATCCCCACGCAGATACGCAGTATTTT. It encodes CGSSTALDPHADTQYF.

A remark on this clonotype: It is likely a read error, because the conserved phenylalanine at the end of the CDR3 is missing. This chain joins TRBV5-5 and TRBJ2-7; either TRBD1 or TRBD2 may supply D (5 bases each). There are 14 residues in the CDR3. Germline CDR1 reads SGHKS; CDR2 reads YYEKEE (reference sequence). This chain's CDR3 is CASKPGTDSYEQYL. The CDR3 nucleotides read TGTGCAAGCAAGCCCGGGACCGACTCCTACGAGCAGTACTTA.

V usage is TRBV20-1 and J usage is TRBJ2-3; the D gene is possibly TRBD2 (5 bases). Deletions cut 7 bases from V and 3 bases from J, with 20 bases between. The CDR3 is 15 amino acids. CDR1 is DFQATT, CDR2 SNEGSKA, per germline (reference sequence). CDR3 nucleotide sequence: TGCAGTGTTGACACTAGTGTCGGGGAGACAGATACGCAGTATTTT. Protein: CSVDTSVGETDTQYF.

Concerning this clonotype: Here the CDR3 omits its conserved ending phenylalanine or tryptophan, so a read error is the likely source. The gene calls are TRBV11-2 and TRBJ1-6, with 7 bases identical to TRBD1. V trimming: 7 bases; J trimming: 14 bases; junction bases outside the gene matches: 14. The CDR3 length is 14 residues. CDR1 and CDR2 (germline): SGHAT, FQNNGV. CDR3 DNA: TGTGCCAGCAACTCCGGACAGGCCCTTTTGGCCCTCCACGTG. This gives the protein CASNSGQALLALHV.

This clonotype was observed a handful of times. The chain is built from TRBV7-9 and TRBJ1-1, with D maybe TRBD1 (6 bases). The CDR3 sequence is 16 residues long. Germline V gives CDR1 SEHNR, CDR2 FQNEAQ (reference sequence). The ends were cut back, 2 bases at V and 0 bases at J, with 13 bases in the middle. The CDR3, as DNA: TGTGCCAGCAGCTTATGGGGGGCGGGCCTGAACACTGAAGCTTTCTTT. Amino acids: CASSLWGAGLNTEAFF.

To note about this clonotype: Here the CDR3 omits its conserved ending phenylalanine or tryptophan, so a read error is the likely source. The chain carries TRBV29-1 and TRBJ2-5; a possible D gene is TRBD2 (6 bases). Germline V gives CDR1 SQVTM, CDR2 ANQGSEA. Trimming took off 7 bases at V and 0 bases at J, with 12 bases between the two ends. The CDR3 is made up of 13 amino acids. The CDR3, as DNA: TGCAGCGCGGAGGGGAGAAACCAAGAGACCCAGTACATC. This encodes CSAEGRNQETQYI.

Concerning this clonotype itself: A much larger clone differs by one base, so this may be a read error. The chain employs TRBV5-1 and TRBJ2-5; TRBD1 agrees at 8 bases. CDR1 is SGHRS and CDR2 is YFSETQ in the germline V gene. The CDR3 contains 23 residues. The trim removed 5 bases at V and 5 bases at J, leaving 35 bases unmatched. In DNA form, the CDR3 reads TGCGCCAGCAGAAGATTCCCAAGGACCCCCGACCGAGAAACTGGTGCAGGGGGCGAGACCCAGTACTTC. It yields the protein CASRRFPRTPDRETGAGGETQYF.

Details on this clonotype: A junction end diverges from the germline sequence, so it may reflect a read error. V and J are TRBV10-3 and TRBJ1-5; D is unclear. The length of the CDR3 is 15 residues. Per the germline V gene, CDR1 is ENHRY and CDR2 is SYGVKD. CDR3 loop: CATSAKGDGNQAQHF. DNA for the CDR3: TGTGCCACCAGTGCCAAGGGAGATGGCAATCAGGCCCAGCATTTT.

Worth noting for this clonotype: Germline and junction disagree at one end, which may indicate a read error. The CDR3 spells CARSYRGGTADSTDTQYF. The CDR3, as DNA: TGTGCCAGGAGTTACAGGGGGGGAACCGCTGATAGCACAGATACGCAGTATTTT. The chain uses TRBV6-6 and TRBJ2-3; possible D gene TRBD1, 8 bases. Germline values: CDR1 MNHNY, CDR2 SVGAGI (reference sequence). This CDR3 has 18 amino acids.

This clonotype was found once. The rearrangement joins TRBV28 to TRBJ2-7, with D possibly being TRBD2 (5 bases). The CDR3 covers 14 residues. The ends were cut back, 11 bases at V and 5 bases at J, with 22 bases in the middle. Germline V lookup: CDR1 MDHEN, CDR2 SYDVKM. CDR3 in amino acids: CASLGWRTFHEQYF. CDR3 bases: TGTGCCTCTCTAGGGTGGAGGACCTTCCACGAGCAGTACTTC.

The V and J genes are TRBV6-1 and TRBJ1-5; 7 bases fit TRBD1. The J segment lost 5 bases and the V segment lost 10 bases, leaving 17 bases of the junction unmatched. Germline V CDR1 and CDR2: MNHNS, SASEGT. This CDR3 is built from 16 residues. The CDR3 DNA follows: TGTGCCATCAGCATAGACAGGGTAATGGGCGATCAGCCCCAGCATTTT. Translation: CAISIDRVMGDQPQHF.

This rearrangement joins TRBV2 to TRBJ1-2, with a possible D match to TRBD1 (5 bases). This CDR3 is built from 13 residues. CDR1 and CDR2 from the germline V gene are SNHLY and FYNNEI. Deletions cut 8 bases from V and 3 bases from J, with 13 bases between. The chain's CDR3 is CASGKGLDYGYTF. For the CDR3, the DNA is TGTGCCAGCGGCAAGGGGCTCGACTATGGCTACACCTTC.

In regard to this clonotype: The junction departs from the called germline gene at one end, perhaps through a read error. The chain couples TRBV6-5 to TRBJ1-5; 7 bases map to TRBD1. CDR1 and CDR2 (germline): MNHEY, SVGAGI. The CDR3 has 15 residues. The CDR3 nucleotides read TGTGCCAGCAGTTACACCACAGGGGCAGATCAGCCCCAGGATTTC. Translation gives CASSYTTGADQPQDF.

Details on this clonotype: Since the CDR3 does not end with the conserved phenylalanine or tryptophan, this likely comes from a read error. The V gene is TRBV11-1, the J gene TRBJ2-2; 7 bases agree with TRBD1. From germline, CDR1 is SGHAT and CDR2 FQDESV (reference sequence). The CDR3 has 16 residues. V shed 4 bases, J shed 2 bases, and the junction held 7 bases outside the gene matches. The CDR3 coding sequence is TGTGCCAGCAGCTCCTCCGGGACAGTAAACACCGGGGAGCTGTTTTTG. Its protein is CASSSSGTVNTGELFL.

This clonotype was picked up one time. The chain has TRBV6-5 and TRBJ2-6, with a possible D match to TRBD2 (5 bases). CDR3 size: 16 residues. The germline gives CDR1 MNHEY, CDR2 SVGAGI. Trimming removed 10 bases from V and 0 bases from J, with 16 bases in between. The CDR3 DNA reads as TGTGCCAACAGATGGACTCAAACCTCTGGGGCCAACGTCCTGACTTTC. This encodes CANRWTQTSGANVLTF.

Comments on this clonotype: The junction shows a germline mismatch at one end, possibly a read error. The rearrangement uses TRBV29-1 and TRBJ2-6; D tentatively reads TRBD1 or TRBD2 (5 bases each). This CDR3 region has 15 residues. From germline, CDR1 is SQVTM and CDR2 ANQGSEA. The CDR3 DNA is TGCAGCGTTGAAGAGGTGAGGGCTGGGACCAACGCCCTGACTTTC. Translated: CSVEEVRAGTNALTF.

In this sample, this clonotype turned up many times. The CDR3 is CASSRQGGETQYF. In DNA form, the CDR3 reads TGTGCCAGCAGCCGACAGGGCGGAGAGACCCAGTACTTC. V is TRBV5-6 and J is TRBJ2-5; the match to TRBD1 covers 7 bases. V was clipped by 4 bases and J by 4 bases; unmatched bases: 4. Germline V gene lookup returns CDR1 SGHDT and CDR2 YYEEEE. This CDR3 has 13 residues. Full variable domain (missing parts from reference TRBV5-6 and TRBJ2-5): DAGVTQSPTHLIKTRGQQVTLRCSPKSGHDTVSWYQQALGQGPQFIFQYYEEEERQRGNFPDRFSGHQFPNYSSELNVNALLLGDSALYLCASSRQGGETQYFGPGTRLLVL.

Comment on this clonotype: At one end, the junction sequence differs from germline, possibly due to a read error. V usage is TRBV29-1 and J usage is TRBJ1-2, with a possible D match to TRBD1 (5 bases). Germline values: CDR1 SQVTM, CDR2 ANQGSEA. The length of the CDR3 is 15 residues. The CDR3 bases are TGCAGCGTTGTAAGGTCGGGGGGAACTAATTATGGCTACACCTTC. Its protein is CSVVRSGGTNYGYTF. Supplemented by reference TRBV29-1 and TRBJ1-2, the full variable domain reads SAVISQKPSRDICQRGTSLTIQCQVDSQVTMMFWYRQQPGQSLTLIATANQGSEATYESGFVIDKFPISRPNLTFSTLTVSNMSPEDSSIYLCSVVRSGGTNYGYTFGSGTRLTVV.

The rearrangement links TRBV6-1 to TRBJ2-2, with D perhaps TRBD1 (6 bases). Germline loops: CDR1 MNHNS, CDR2 SASEGT. The CDR3 runs 15 residues. Between the trimmed V and J ends, which lost 9 bases and 3 bases, there was a span of 17 bases. CDR3 coding DNA: TGTGCCAGTAGTAGACAGGAGGCTGACACCGGGGAGCTGTTTTTT. It encodes CASSRQEADTGELFF.

Worth noting for this clonotype: The missing conserved phenylalanine or tryptophan at the end of this CDR3 makes a read error likely. The DNA is left out, because the CDR3 cannot be placed on it with certainty; the CDR3 is given as TCRdb lists it. The V gene is TRBV11-2, the J gene TRBJ2-3; no check of the table's D call, TRBD1, against the DNA was made. Including both end residues, the CDR3 is 16 amino acids long. In germline, CDR1 is SGHAT, CDR2 FQNNGV. The CDR3 sequence is CARSLDGQGGSDTQYY.